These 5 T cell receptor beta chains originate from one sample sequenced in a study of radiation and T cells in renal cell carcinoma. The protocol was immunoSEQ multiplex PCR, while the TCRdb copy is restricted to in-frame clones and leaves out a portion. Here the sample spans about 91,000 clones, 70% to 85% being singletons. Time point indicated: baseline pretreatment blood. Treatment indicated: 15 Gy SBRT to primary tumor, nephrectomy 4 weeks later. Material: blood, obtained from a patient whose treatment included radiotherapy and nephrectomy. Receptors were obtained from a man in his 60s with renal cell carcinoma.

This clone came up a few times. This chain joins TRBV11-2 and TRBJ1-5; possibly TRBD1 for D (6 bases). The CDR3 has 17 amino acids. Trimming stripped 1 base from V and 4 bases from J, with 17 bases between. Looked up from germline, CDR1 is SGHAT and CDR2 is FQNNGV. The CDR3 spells CASSLGAGVLQNQPQHF. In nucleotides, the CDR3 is TGTGCCAGCAGCTTAGGCGCAGGGGTGCTCCAAAATCAGCCCCAGCATTTT. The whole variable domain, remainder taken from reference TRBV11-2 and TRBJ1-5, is EAGVAQSPRYKIIEKRQSVAFWCNPISGHATLYWYQQILGQGPKLLIQFQNNGVVDDSQLPKDRFSAERLKGVDSTLKIQPAKLEDSAVYLCASSLGAGVLQNQPQHFGDGTRLSIL.

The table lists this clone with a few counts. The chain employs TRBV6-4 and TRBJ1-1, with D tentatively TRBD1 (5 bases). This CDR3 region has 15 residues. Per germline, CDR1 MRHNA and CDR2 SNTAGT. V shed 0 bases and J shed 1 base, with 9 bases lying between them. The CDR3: CASSDSGDPNTEAFF. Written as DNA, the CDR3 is TGTGCCAGCAGTGACTCAGGGGATCCGAACACTGAAGCTTTCTTT.

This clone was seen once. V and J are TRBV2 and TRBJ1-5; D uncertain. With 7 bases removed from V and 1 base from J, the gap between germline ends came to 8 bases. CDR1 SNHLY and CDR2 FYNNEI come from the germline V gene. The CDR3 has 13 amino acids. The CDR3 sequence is CASNVGSNQPQHF. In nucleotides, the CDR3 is TGTGCCAGCAACGTAGGGAGCAATCAGCCCCAGCATTTT. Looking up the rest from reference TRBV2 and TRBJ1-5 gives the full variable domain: EPEVTQTPSHQVTQMGQEVILRCVPISNHLYFYWYRQILGQKVEFLVSFYNNEISEKSEIFDDQFSVERPDGSNFTLKIRSTKLEDSAMYFCASNVGSNQPQHFGDGTRLSIL.

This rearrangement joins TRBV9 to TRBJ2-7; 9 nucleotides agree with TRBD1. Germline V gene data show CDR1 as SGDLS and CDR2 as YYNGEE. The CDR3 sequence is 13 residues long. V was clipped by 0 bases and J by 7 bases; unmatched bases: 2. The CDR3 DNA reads TGTGCCAGCAGCGTAGAGGACAGGGGTGAGCAGTACTTC. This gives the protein CASSVEDRGEQYF.

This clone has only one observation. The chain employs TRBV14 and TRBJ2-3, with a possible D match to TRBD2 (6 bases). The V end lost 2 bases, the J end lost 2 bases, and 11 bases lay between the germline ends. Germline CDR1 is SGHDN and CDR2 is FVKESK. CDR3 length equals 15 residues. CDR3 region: CASSQLGGLTDTQYF. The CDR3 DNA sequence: TGTGCCAGCAGCCAACTCGGGGGACTCACAGATACGCAGTATTTT.